The 2 T cell receptor beta chains presented below share a single source sample, sequenced in a study of blood T cell repertoires in COVID-19. Method: immunoSEQ multiplex PCR; TCRdb's copy keeps in-frame clones and lacks some. Of over 350,000 clones listed, 80% to 90% are singletons. Sequenced sample: peripheral blood. The receptors shown here come from a woman aged 25-40 years with active or convalescent COVID-19.

CDR3 sequence (DNA): TGTGCCAGCAGCAAAGGACAGGGGCGGTACGAGCAGTACTTC. Translating it yields CASSKGQGRYEQYF. J is TRBJ2-7 and V is TRBV7-2, with 9 bases identical to TRBD1. The trim removed 5 bases at V and 4 bases at J, leaving 6 bases unmatched. The CDR3 extends over 14 amino acids. In germline, CDR1 is SGHTA, CDR2 FQGNSA.

The chain combines TRBV5-1 with TRBJ1-4; 10 nucleotides align to TRBD1. After removal of 4 bases from V and 0 bases from J, the junction contained 3 bases not matched to a gene. Germline CDR1 and CDR2: SGHRS and YFSETQ. The CDR3 covers 16 residues. The CDR3 DNA follows: TGCGCCAGCAGCCTCGGACAGGGGGCAACTAATGAAAAACTGTTTTTT. This gives the protein CASSLGQGATNEKLFF. Based on the CDR3 plus reference TRBV5-1 and TRBJ1-4, the full variable domain is KAGVTQTPRYLIKTRGQQVTLSCSPISGHRSVSWYQQTPGQGLQFLFEYFSETQRNKGNFPGRFSGRQFSNSRSEMNVSTLELGDSALYLCASSLGQGATNEKLFFGSGTQLSVL.